Presented here are 28 T cell receptor beta chains from one specimen sequenced in a study of chemoradiotherapy in HPV16-positive cancers (dated by TCRdb to between 2021 and 2024). Library preparation employed the immunoSEQ multiplex PCR assay. TCRdb mirrors the immuneACCESS table, restricted to in-frame sequences. Some clones are absent from its copies; in checked studies, under half trace to an unresolved V gene, and the reason for the others is unknown. In this sample the table shows more than 2,000 clones, 84% of which occur a single time. The top ten clones comprise 2.5% to 3.5% of the sample. Sequenced material: tumor tissue, taken from a patient who underwent chemoradiotherapy. Receptors were obtained from a human donor with HPV-associated anogenital cancer.

The rearrangement uses TRBV7-9 and TRBJ2-7; 8 bases map to TRBD2. The CDR3 loop spans 18 amino acids. Germline CDR1 is SEHNR and CDR2 is FQNEAQ (reference sequence). V lost 1 base to trimming and J lost 2 bases; unmatched junction nucleotides: 13. This chain's CDR3 is CASSLVVPGLGFPYEQYF. The CDR3 DNA reads TGTGCCAGCAGCTTAGTAGTGCCGGGACTAGGGTTCCCCTACGAGCAGTACTTC.

The chain is built from TRBV7-2 and TRBJ2-7; D uncertain. V was clipped by 1 base and J by 2 bases, with 12 bases between them. This CDR3 is 15 amino acids long. Germline V lookup: CDR1 SGHTA, CDR2 FQGNSA. The DNA of the CDR3 is TGTGCCAGCAGCTTAGGTCCCCTGGAAACCTACGAGCAGTACTTC. Its protein is CASSLGPLETYEQYF.

V is TRBV6-4 and J is TRBJ2-2; 8 bases line up with TRBD1. CDR1 is MRHNA, CDR2 SNTAGT, per germline. The J segment lost 3 bases and the V segment lost 0 bases, leaving 0 bases of the junction unmatched. The CDR3 runs 15 residues. In nucleotides, the CDR3 is TGTGCCAGCAGTGACTCGACAGGGGACACCGGGGAGCTGTTTTTT. This sequence encodes CASSDSTGDTGELFF.

This chain joins TRBV7-6 and TRBJ1-1, with D hard to call. V was trimmed by 3 bases and J by 2 bases, leaving 7 bases between them. Germline assignment: CDR1 SGHVS and CDR2 FNYEAQ. The CDR3 length is 13 residues. The CDR3, as DNA: TGTGCCAGCAGCTTGGAAGTAAACACTGAAGCTTTCTTT. Translating it yields CASSLEVNTEAFF.

This clone has just one count. The rearrangement links TRBV18 to TRBJ1-1; D unresolved. The CDR3 is 13 amino acids. Trimming stripped 3 bases from V and 3 bases from J, with 8 bases between. The germline V gene has CDR1 KGHSH and CDR2 LQKENI. The CDR3 region has the DNA TGTGCCAGCTCACCTTCCCGTTACACTGAAGCTTTCTTT. As protein: CASSPSRYTEAFF.

This rearrangement joins TRBV18 to TRBJ2-1, with D perhaps assigned TRBD1 or TRBD2 (5 bases each). V lost 0 bases, J lost 8 bases, and 8 bases lay in between. CDR3 size: 13 residues. Germline-derived CDR1 and CDR2 are KGHSH and LQKENI. The CDR3 is CASSPPGVDEQFF. CDR3 bases: TGTGCCAGCTCACCACCGGGGGTTGATGAGCAGTTCTTC. Full variable domain (missing parts from reference TRBV18 and TRBJ2-1): NAGVMQNPRHLVRRRGQEARLRCSPMKGHSHVYWYRQLPEEGLKFMVYLQKENIIDESGMPKERFSAEFPKEGPSILRIQQVVRGDSAAYFCASSPPGVDEQFFGPGTRLTVL.

This clone has a single count. This rearrangement joins TRBV5-4 to TRBJ1-1; D not certain. This CDR3 spans 13 amino acids. Germline CDR1 SGHNT, CDR2 YYREEE (reference sequence). V lost 4 bases and J 0 bases, leaving 7 bases between the germline ends. The CDR3 sequence is CASSLEMNTEAFF. The CDR3 DNA sequence: TGTGCCAGCAGCCTCGAAATGAACACTGAAGCTTTCTTT.

V gene TRBV4-3 combines with J gene TRBJ2-5; no definite D call. This CDR3 is built from 16 residues. Germline loops: CDR1 LGHNA, CDR2 YSLEER. The V and J ends lost 4 bases and 1 base respectively, with 16 bases between them. The CDR3 loop reads CASSRGLRDIQETQYF. CDR3 DNA: TGCGCCAGCAGCCGAGGATTAAGAGACATCCAAGAGACCCAGTACTTC.

The rearrangement uses TRBV7-2 and TRBJ2-7; D is unresolved. Germline loops: CDR1 SGHTA, CDR2 FQGNSA. The ends were cut back, 7 bases at V and 5 bases at J, with 24 bases in the middle. The CDR3 totals 16 residues. CDR3 DNA: TGTGCCAGCACCGACCCTGGGAATACGTTTGGACACGAGCAGTACTTC. It codes for CASTDPGNTFGHEQYF.

V gene TRBV20-1 combines with J gene TRBJ1-2; 8 nucleotides line up with TRBD1. Losses at the gene ends were 7 bases for V and 8 bases for J; bases not matched to a gene: 6. This CDR3 spans 11 amino acids. Germline V lookup: CDR1 DFQATT, CDR2 SNEGSKA (reference sequence). Here the CDR3 reads CSGETGEGYTF. CDR3 coding DNA: TGCAGTGGCGAGACAGGGGAAGGCTACACCTTC.

The table lists this clone with a few counts. This sequence joins TRBV19 and TRBJ2-4; D is unresolved. Trimming took 10 bases from V and 1 from J, leaving 11 bases between them. The CDR3 covers 13 residues. Germline lookup yields CDR1 LNHDA and CDR2 SQIVND (reference sequence). The CDR3 spells CATGPDAKNIQYF. CDR3 nucleotide sequence: TGTGCCACCGGGCCTGATGCCAAAAACATTCAGTACTTC.

V gene TRBV19 combines with J gene TRBJ2-5; unclear D gene. V gave up 5 bases and J gave up 4 bases, with 17 bases separating them. The CDR3 has 15 residues. The germline gives CDR1 LNHDA, CDR2 SQIVND (reference sequence). CDR3 sequence reads: CASSVRPFPGETQYF. Written as DNA, the CDR3 is TGTGCCAGTAGTGTCCGCCCTTTCCCCGGAGAGACCCAGTACTTC.

J is TRBJ2-7 and V is TRBV5-5; 9 bases fit TRBD1. V lost 4 bases, J lost 4 bases, and 6 bases stayed unmatched. The CDR3 sequence is 14 residues long. The V gene's germline CDR1 is SGHKS and CDR2 YYEKEE (reference sequence). CDR3 residues: CASSPTGGFYEQYF. The CDR3 nucleotides are TGTGCCAGCAGCCCAACAGGGGGCTTTTACGAGCAGTACTTC.

This chain connects TRBV6-1 to TRBJ1-5, with a weak D call TRBD1 (6 bases). The CDR3 consists of 13 residues. Germline loops: CDR1 MNHNS, CDR2 SASEGT. V was pared by 6 bases and J by 4 bases, with 10 bases between. In DNA, the CDR3 is TGTGCCAGCAGCCAGGGGCCAAATCAGCCCCAGCATTTT. Its translation: CASSQGPNQPQHF.

J is TRBJ1-1 and V is TRBV5-6; D is possibly TRBD1 (6 bases). The CDR3 consists of 11 residues. V was trimmed by 0 bases and J by 13 bases, leaving 10 bases between them. Looked up from germline, CDR1 is SGHDT and CDR2 is YYEEEE. The CDR3 reads CASSLGGGHFF. The CDR3 DNA is TGTGCCAGCAGCTTGGGAGGGGGGCATTTCTTT. The full variable domain, with the rest looked up from reference TRBV5-6 and TRBJ1-1, is DAGVTQSPTHLIKTRGQQVTLRCSPKSGHDTVSWYQQALGQGPQFIFQYYEEEERQRGNFPDRFSGHQFPNYSSELNVNALLLGDSALYLCASSLGGGHFFGQGTRLTVV.

The V gene is TRBV12-5, the J gene TRBJ2-5, with D tentatively TRBD2 (6 bases). The germline CDR1 and CDR2 sequences are LGHNT and FRNRAP. V was cut by 6 bases and J by 9 bases, with 11 bases left in between. The CDR3 runs 11 residues. The CDR3 nucleotides are TGTGCTAGTGGCCCCGAGCGGGCCCAGTACTTC. This gives the protein CASGPERAQYF.

In its sample, this clone was seen a few times. V is TRBV19 and J is TRBJ2-2, with 14 positions matching TRBD2. Trimming cost V 5 bases and J 4 bases; bases outside gene matches: 18. This CDR3 is 21 amino acids long. The germline V gene encodes CDR1 LNHDA and CDR2 SQIVND (reference sequence). The DNA for the CDR3 is TGTGCCAGTAGTGACCGTACCGGGACTAGCGGGAGACAGGGTAGCACCGGGGAGCTGTTTTTT. Translating gives CASSDRTGTSGRQGSTGELFF. Filled out from reference TRBV19 and TRBJ2-2, the complete variable domain reads DGGITQSPKYLFRKEGQNVTLSCEQNLNHDAMYWYRQDPGQGLRLIYYSQIVNDFQKGDIAEGYSVSREKKESFPLTVTSAQKNPTAFYLCASSDRTGTSGRQGSTGELFFGEGSRLTVL.

This clone was detected a few times. The chain uses TRBV2 and TRBJ1-2, with 10 bases lining up with TRBD1. Germline V gene lookup returns CDR1 SNHLY and CDR2 FYNNEI. The CDR3 runs 13 residues. The J segment lost 6 bases and the V segment lost 6 bases, leaving 4 bases of the junction unmatched. CDR3 sequence reads: CASRGQGGDGYTF. In nucleotides, the CDR3 is TGTGCCAGCAGAGGACAGGGGGGTGATGGCTACACCTTC. Complete variable domain (other parts from reference TRBV2 and TRBJ1-2): EPEVTQTPSHQVTQMGQEVILRCVPISNHLYFYWYRQILGQKVEFLVSFYNNEISEKSEIFDDQFSVERPDGSNFTLKIRSTKLEDSAMYFCASRGQGGDGYTFGSGTRLTVV.

V is TRBV2 and J is TRBJ1-1, with D possibly TRBD1 on 6 matching bases. The CDR3 contains 15 residues. Germline lookup yields CDR1 SNHLY and CDR2 FYNNEI. V lost 6 bases, J lost 1 base, and 15 bases lay in between. In nucleotides, the CDR3 is TGTGCCAGCAGCCTAATACAACAGGGGAACACTGAAGCTTTCTTT. This codes for CASSLIQQGNTEAFF.

The chain combines TRBV19 with TRBJ1-1, with 7 nucleotides matching TRBD1. Germline V lookup: CDR1 LNHDA, CDR2 SQIVND (reference sequence). This CDR3 region has 15 residues. V was clipped by 7 bases and J by 0 bases; unmatched bases: 8. The CDR3 region is CASKGRGTVNTEAFF. DNA for the CDR3: TGTGCCAGTAAGGGGAGGGGGACAGTGAACACTGAAGCTTTCTTT.

J is TRBJ2-1 and V is TRBV6-5; D tentatively reads TRBD1 or TRBD2 (6 bases each). This CDR3 contains 12 residues. The germline V and J ends were trimmed by 2 bases and 15 bases, with 14 bases remaining between them. Germline V gives CDR1 MNHEY, CDR2 SVGAGI. DNA of the CDR3: TGTGCCAGCAGTTACGGAGGGGGTGTGCCGTTCTTC. Its protein product is CASSYGGGVPFF.

V gene TRBV11-3 combines with J gene TRBJ2-3, with a possible D match to TRBD1 (6 bases). The CDR3 sequence is 13 residues long. CDR1 and CDR2 from the germline V gene are SGHNT and YENEEA. V was pared by 5 bases and J by 7 bases, with 13 bases between. DNA of the CDR3: TGTGCCAGCAGCCTTACAGGGTTTAATACGCAGTATTTT. Amino acids: CASSLTGFNTQYF.

This chain links TRBV28 with TRBJ2-2; unclear D gene. Germline CDR1 MDHEN, CDR2 SYDVKM. V shed 5 bases and J shed 2 bases, with 15 bases lying between them. The CDR3 totals 16 residues. The CDR3 sequence is CASSRIGNSNTGELFF. The CDR3 coding sequence is TGTGCCAGCAGTCGAATAGGGAATTCTAACACCGGGGAGCTGTTTTTT.

This clone appeared a few times. The chain recombines TRBV5-4 with TRBJ2-7; possibly TRBD2 for D (6 bases). This CDR3 spans 14 amino acids. CDR1 is SGHNT and CDR2 is YYREEE in the germline V gene (reference sequence). The germline V and J ends were trimmed by 4 bases and 7 bases, with 18 bases remaining between them. CDR3 residues: CASSPGTRVGEQYF. CDR3 bases: TGTGCCAGCAGCCCTGGGACTCGGGTCGGGGAGCAGTACTTC.

The chain joins TRBV6-4 to TRBJ2-3, with TRBD2 identical over 7 bases. This CDR3 region has 14 residues. V was clipped by 6 bases and J by 3 bases; unmatched bases: 6. Germline loops: CDR1 MRHNA, CDR2 SNTAGT. The CDR3: CASSGEGRTDTQYF. The CDR3 nucleotides read TGTGCCAGCAGCGGGGAGGGACGTACAGATACGCAGTATTTT.

This clone is a singleton in its sample. The chain combines TRBV28 with TRBJ2-7; 8 nucleotides agree with TRBD1. This CDR3 has 15 residues. With V trimmed by 3 bases and J by 3 bases, 7 bases remained unmatched. Germline CDR1 reads MDHEN; CDR2 reads SYDVKM. The CDR3 bases are TGTGCCAGCAGTTTTTTAGGACAGGGTTACTACGAGCAGTACTTC. Translation: CASSFLGQGYYEQYF.

The V and J genes are TRBV4-2 and TRBJ1-2, with D unclear. The V gene lost 5 bases and the J gene lost 7 bases, with 14 bases spanning the gap. The V gene's germline CDR1 is LGHNA and CDR2 YNFKEQ. The CDR3 extends over 13 amino acids. The CDR3 DNA reads as TGTGCCAGCAGCTCGGACGGCCAAGGTGGCTACACCTTC. Its translation is CASSSDGQGGYTF.

The chain has TRBV7-6 and TRBJ2-2, with 10 bases fitting TRBD2. Germline V gene data show CDR1 as SGHVS and CDR2 as FNYEAQ. The junction had 11 bases not matched to a gene; V was cut back by 1 base and J by 0 bases. CDR3 size: 20 residues. The CDR3 sequence is CASSLGVASGGPANTGELFF. The CDR3 DNA reads as TGTGCCAGCAGCTTAGGGGTCGCTAGCGGGGGTCCTGCGAACACCGGGGAGCTGTTTTTT. Using reference TRBV7-6 and TRBJ2-2 for the parts outside the CDR3, the full variable domain is GAGVSQSPRYKVTKRGQDVALRCDPISGHVSLYWYRQALGQGPEFLTYFNYEAQQDKSGLPNDRFSAERPEGSISTLTIQRTEQRDSAMYRCASSLGVASGGPANTGELFFGEGSRLTVL.